The text below deals with one T cell receptor beta chain. Its cognate antigen is unknown. TCRdb's table, derived via immunoSEQ multiplex PCR, lists solely in-frame clones and lacks some. The table includes approximately 140,000 clones, roughly 94% detected once. The CDR3 contains 14 residues. V lost 1 base and J lost 8, with 14 bases in between. Looked up from germline, CDR1 is MGHRA and CDR2 is YSYEKL. The record originates from a study of T cell responses to AZD1222 COVID-19 vaccine. About the research overall: Pooled in the analysis were second doses at about 4 or about 12 weeks. Overall study results and limits: Two AZD1222 administrations were followed by greater Spike-specific TCR breadth and depth. It was only a handful of AZD1222 recipients who were seropositive at baseline.

The chain has TRBV4-1 and TRBJ1-2, with a possible D match to TRBD1 (5 bases). The TCR was taken from an adult in good health. The sequenced sample was peripheral blood, obtained on day 0 of AZD1222 vaccination. CDR3: CASSQARTEGGYTF. CDR3 sequence (DNA): TGCGCCAGCAGCCAAGCAAGGACTGAGGGGGGCTACACCTTC.